This TCR beta chain came from a study of OX40 agonist ivuxolimab in advanced cancers. Using immunoSEQ multiplex PCR, the repertoire was profiled, and TCRdb retains in-frame clones only, with some absent. The data hold tens of thousands of clones, with around 85% observed a single time. The input for sequencing was CD4+ or CD8+ T cells sorted from blood, taken in a trial of the OX40 agonist ivuxolimab. The TCR originated in an adult with an advanced solid tumor such as melanoma, head and neck, liver or kidney cancer.

Written as DNA, the CDR3 is TGTGCCAGCAGCTTGACAGACCCCACAGATACGCAGTATTTT. This encodes CASSLTDPTDTQYF. The genes are TRBV7-2 and TRBJ2-3, with D perhaps matching TRBD1 (5 bases). The CDR3 length is 14 residues. CDR1 is SGHTA and CDR2 is FQGNSA in the germline V gene. Deletions cut 3 bases from V and 2 bases from J, with 9 bases between.